The table lists the clone carrying this T cell receptor beta chain with many counts. The germline gives CDR1 SGHDT, CDR2 YYEEEE. V lost 4 bases and J lost 4; bases outside the gene matches: 4. The CDR3 loop spans 13 amino acids. The sample comes from a study of blood T cell repertoires in COVID-19. Clones were read by immunoSEQ multiplex PCR, and TCRdb kept only the in-frame ones, dropping some. In the table there are a few hundred thousand clones, about 83% of which are singletons. The sequencing input was peripheral blood. The clonotype comes from a young woman with COVID-19, enrolled during active disease. The chain carries TRBV5-6 and TRBJ1-2; TRBD1 matches at 7 bases. CDR3 nucleotides: TGTGCCAGCAGCCGGGACAGCGGCTATGGCTACACCTTC. Its translation: CASSRDSGYGYTF. Filled out from reference TRBV5-6 and TRBJ1-2, the complete variable domain reads DAGVTQSPTHLIKTRGQQVTLRCSPKSGHDTVSWYQQALGQGPQFIFQYYEEEERQRGNFPDRFSGHQFPNYSSELNVNALLLGDSALYLCASSRDSGYGYTFGSGTRLTVV.